This T cell receptor beta chain derives from a study of blood T cells in healthy people across ages. The use of a sample-barcoded 5' primer and a J-beta primer mix characterized a second PCR of roughly 6 to 12 cycles. TCRdb analysed the 5' RACE reads with MiXCR anew, one entry per CDR3 protein. The data show around 1,600,000 distinct CDR3 sequences, less than 45% seen once. V was pared by 4 bases and J by 0 bases, with 11 bases between. From germline, CDR1 is SGHTS and CDR2 YDEGEE. CDR3 length: 15 residues. The people who gave samples were healthy Caucasians from Russia, aged about 6 to 100. The TCR was taken from a woman in her late teens or twenties in good health. The J gene is TRBJ2-1, the V gene TRBV5-8; D might be TRBD1 (6 bases). What was sequenced was blood. This CDR3 reads CASSDDRRSYNEQFF. DNA for the CDR3: TGTGCCAGCAGCGATGACAGGCGCTCCTACAATGAGCAGTTCTTC.